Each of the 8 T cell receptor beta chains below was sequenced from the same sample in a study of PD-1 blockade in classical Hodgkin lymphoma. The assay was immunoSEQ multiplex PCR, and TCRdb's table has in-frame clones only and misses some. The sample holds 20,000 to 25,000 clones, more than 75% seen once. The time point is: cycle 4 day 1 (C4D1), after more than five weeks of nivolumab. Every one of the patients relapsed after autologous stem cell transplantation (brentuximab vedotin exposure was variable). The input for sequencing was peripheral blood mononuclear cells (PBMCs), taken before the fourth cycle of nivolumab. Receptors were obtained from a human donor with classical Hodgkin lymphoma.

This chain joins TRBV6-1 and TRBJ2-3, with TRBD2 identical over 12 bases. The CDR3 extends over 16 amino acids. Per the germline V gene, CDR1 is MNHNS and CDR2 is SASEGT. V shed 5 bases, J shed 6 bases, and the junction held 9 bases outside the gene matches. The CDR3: CASSKGLAGTWDTQYF. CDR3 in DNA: TGTGCCAGCAGTAAAGGACTAGCGGGGACCTGGGATACGCAGTATTTT.

The CDR3 sequence: CASSGRGAETQYF. The DNA for the CDR3 is TGCGCCAGCAGCGGGCGGGGGGCAGAGACCCAGTACTTC. The rearrangement uses TRBV10-2 and TRBJ2-5; 8 bases map to TRBD2. J was trimmed by 4 bases and V by 6 bases; bases with no gene match: 4. CDR1 WSHSY and CDR2 SAAADI come from the germline V gene. The CDR3 covers 13 residues.

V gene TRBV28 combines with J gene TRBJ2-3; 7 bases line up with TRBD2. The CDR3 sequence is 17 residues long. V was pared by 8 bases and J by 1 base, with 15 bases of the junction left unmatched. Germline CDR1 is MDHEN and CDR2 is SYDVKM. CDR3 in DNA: TGTGCCAGCCGAAAGGGCGGGAGAGTGATGGGCACAGATACGCAGTATTTT. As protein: CASRKGGRVMGTDTQYF. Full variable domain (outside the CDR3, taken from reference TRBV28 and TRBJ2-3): DVKVTQSSRYLVKRTGEKVFLECVQDMDHENMFWYRQDPGLGLRLIYFSYDVKMKEKGDIPEGYSVSREKKERFSLILESASTNQTSMYLCASRKGGRVMGTDTQYFGPGTRLTVL.

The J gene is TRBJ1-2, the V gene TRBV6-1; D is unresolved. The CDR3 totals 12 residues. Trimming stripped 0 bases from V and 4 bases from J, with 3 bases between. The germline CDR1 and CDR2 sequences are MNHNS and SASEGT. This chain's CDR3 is CASSEASYGYTF. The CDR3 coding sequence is TGTGCCAGCAGTGAAGCCAGCTATGGCTACACCTTC.

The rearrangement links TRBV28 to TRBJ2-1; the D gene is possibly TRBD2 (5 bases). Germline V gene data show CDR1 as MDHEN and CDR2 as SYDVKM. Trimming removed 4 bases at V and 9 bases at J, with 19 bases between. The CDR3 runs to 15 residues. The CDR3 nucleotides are TGTGCCAGCAGTTCCTCCCCCTGGGAGAGGGTTGAGCAGTTCTTC. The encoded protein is CASSSSPWERVEQFF.

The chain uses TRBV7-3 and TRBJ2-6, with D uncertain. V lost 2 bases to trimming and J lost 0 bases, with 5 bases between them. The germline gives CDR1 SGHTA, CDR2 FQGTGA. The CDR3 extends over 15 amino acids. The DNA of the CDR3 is TGTGCCAGCAGCTTAGTGCCCTCTGGGGCCAACGTCCTGACTTTC. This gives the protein CASSLVPSGANVLTF.

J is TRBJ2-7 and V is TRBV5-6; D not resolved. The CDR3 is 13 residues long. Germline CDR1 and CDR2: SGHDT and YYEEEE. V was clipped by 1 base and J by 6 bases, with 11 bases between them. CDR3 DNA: TGTGCCAGCAGCTTGTGGCTGCGCGGCGAGCAGTACTTC. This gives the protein CASSLWLRGEQYF.

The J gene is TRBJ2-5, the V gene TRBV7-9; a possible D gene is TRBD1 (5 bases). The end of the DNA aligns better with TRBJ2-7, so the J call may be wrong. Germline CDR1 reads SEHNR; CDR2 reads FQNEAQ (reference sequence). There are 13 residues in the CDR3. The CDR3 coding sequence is TGTGCCAGCAGCTTAGCAGGGGCCCCCGAGCAGTACTTC. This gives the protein CASSLAGAPEQYF.